Below, 18 T cell receptor beta chains from the same sample are listed, as sequenced in a study of shared clonotypes between healthy human individuals. Profiling relied on immunoSEQ multiplex PCR, and the TCRdb table lists in-frame clones only, not all of them. The sample has around 2.5 million clones, approximately 93% seen once. What was sequenced was naive CD4+ T cells from PBMCs. The subset denotes: CD45RA+ positively selected. These receptors came from a man aged 18 to 35 in good health. Some clones in this sample may be carry-over from other donors' samples.

The CDR3 nucleotides are TGCGCCAGCAGCTTGACAGGGGAGAATCAGCCCCAGCATTTT. It codes for CASSLTGENQPQHF. The chain links TRBV5-1 to TRBJ1-5; 7 positions match TRBD1. Germline V gene lookup returns CDR1 SGHRS and CDR2 YFSETQ. Trimming removed 1 base from V and 4 bases from J; junction bases left unmatched: 2. This CDR3 comprises 14 residues.

The genes are TRBV6-1 and TRBJ2-3; D gene ambiguous. Germline V lookup: CDR1 MNHNS, CDR2 SASEGT. CDR3 size: 15 residues. The germline V and J ends were trimmed by 1 base and 1 base, with 9 bases remaining between them. CDR3 DNA: TGTGCCAGCAGTGAAGAGTGGTGGGGCACAGATACGCAGTATTTT. Protein sequence: CASSEEWWGTDTQYF.

The chain combines TRBV7-9 with TRBJ2-3; D is unclear. This CDR3 is built from 11 residues. With 4 bases removed from V and 3 bases from J, the gap between germline ends came to 2 bases. In germline, CDR1 is SEHNR, CDR2 FQNEAQ (reference sequence). DNA of the CDR3: TGTGCCAGCAGCTGGACAGATACGCAGTATTTT. This codes for CASSWTDTQYF.

J is TRBJ2-5 and V is TRBV5-1, with D perhaps matching TRBD2 (6 bases). The CDR3 is made up of 13 amino acids. The V end was cut by 6 bases, the J end by 4 bases, with 13 bases between. In germline, CDR1 is SGHRS, CDR2 YFSETQ. The CDR3 nucleotides read TGCGCCAGCATACCTGTGGGGGGAGAGACCCAGTACTTC. Its translation is CASIPVGGETQYF.

V is TRBV28 and J is TRBJ2-7, with D tentatively TRBD2 (6 bases). The CDR3 is 15 residues long. Germline V gene sequence: CDR1 MDHEN, CDR2 SYDVKM. Trimming removed 7 bases from V and 0 bases from J, with 16 bases in between. CDR3: CASNPTRSISYEQYF. Written as DNA, the CDR3 is TGTGCCAGCAATCCGACTAGGTCGATCTCCTACGAGCAGTACTTC.

The CDR3 here is CASSFFPVGGQETQYF. The CDR3 coding sequence is TGCGCCAGCAGCTTTTTCCCCGTAGGGGGCCAAGAGACCCAGTACTTC. The V call is TRBV5-1, the J call TRBJ2-5; TRBD1 is a possible D gene (6 bases). This CDR3 contains 16 residues. CDR1 and CDR2 from the germline V gene are SGHRS and YFSETQ. Trimming stripped 2 bases from V and 1 base from J, with 15 bases between.

The chain combines TRBV9 with TRBJ1-2; a possible D gene is TRBD1 (5 bases). This CDR3 region has 14 residues. Germline-derived CDR1 and CDR2 are SGDLS and YYNGEE. V lost 3 bases and J lost 8, with 17 bases in between. In DNA form, the CDR3 reads TGTGCCAGCAGCGCCCGGACTGGGACGGGAGGCTACACCTTC. Amino acid sequence: CASSARTGTGGYTF.

The CDR3 loop is CVTTGTTSYEQYF. CDR3 in DNA: TGTGTGACGACCGGGACTACGTCCTACGAGCAGTACTTC. The chain couples TRBV6-5 to TRBJ2-7; 7 bases match TRBD2. The CDR3 spans 13 residues. CDR1 and CDR2 from the germline V gene are MNHEY and SVGAGI.

CDR3 bases: TGTGCCAGCAGCCCGGGGACAGGGGGCGAAGAGACCCAGTACTTC. This codes for CASSPGTGGEETQYF. The gene calls are TRBV2 and TRBJ2-5; 12 nucleotides line up with TRBD1. Germline values: CDR1 SNHLY, CDR2 FYNNEI. CDR3 size: 15 residues. V gave up 6 bases and J gave up 3 bases; unmatched junction bases: 5.

The chain carries TRBV5-1 and TRBJ2-5; TRBD2 aligns across 12 bases. There are 13 residues in the CDR3. The V and J ends lost 4 bases and 7 bases, in that order; junction bases with no gene match: 2. Germline CDR1 SGHRS, CDR2 YFSETQ. The CDR3, as DNA: TGCGCCAGCAGCACACTAGCGGGGGGGACCCAGTACTTC. Protein sequence: CASSTLAGGTQYF.

The chain links TRBV18 to TRBJ2-3; a possible D gene is TRBD2 (6 bases). Deletions cut 0 bases from V and 3 bases from J, with 16 bases between. The CDR3 spans 17 residues. Germline-derived CDR1 and CDR2 are KGHSH and LQKENI. The CDR3 DNA is TGTGCCAGCTCACCACCAGTCGGAGGGTGGAGAACAGATACGCAGTATTTT. Its protein is CASSPPVGGWRTDTQYF.

The chain employs TRBV7-6 and TRBJ2-1; D call uncertain. With 5 bases removed from V and 0 bases from J, the gap between germline ends came to 14 bases. Germline CDR1 is SGHVS and CDR2 is FNYEAQ. This CDR3 is built from 16 residues. The CDR3 coding sequence is TGTGCCAGCAGCCGCCGGCCCGAGAGCTCCTACAATGAGCAGTTCTTC. Its protein product is CASSRRPESSYNEQFF.

The chain couples TRBV6-1 to TRBJ2-7; 7 bases map to TRBD1. The CDR3 is 14 amino acids. Germline V gene lookup returns CDR1 MNHNS and CDR2 SASEGT. J was trimmed by 2 bases and V by 7 bases; bases with no gene match: 8. The CDR3 region has the DNA TGTGCCAGCAACAACCGCAGGGGGACCTACGAGCAGTACTTC. Its translation: CASNNRRGTYEQYF.

V usage is TRBV11-2 and J usage is TRBJ2-1; 12 bases are shared with TRBD2. There are 17 residues in the CDR3. The trim removed 1 base at V and 9 bases at J, leaving 10 bases unmatched. Germline CDR1 reads SGHAT; CDR2 reads FQNNGV. The CDR3 here is CASSLGASGRVMGEQFF. CDR3 bases: TGTGCCAGCAGCTTAGGGGCTAGCGGGAGGGTAATGGGTGAGCAGTTCTTC.

The count of this clone is one. The genes are TRBV5-4 and TRBJ1-3; D is undetermined. The V end was cut by 0 bases, the J end by 0 bases, with 10 bases between. Germline V CDR1 and CDR2: SGHNT, YYREEE (reference sequence). The CDR3 runs to 16 residues. DNA of the CDR3: TGTGCCAGCAGCTTGGAAACCGGGTCCTCTGGAAACACCATATATTTT. Protein sequence: CASSLETGSSGNTIYF.

The chain links TRBV5-4 to TRBJ1-2; D is uncertain. CDR1 SGHNT and CDR2 YYREEE come from the germline V gene (reference sequence). Trimming removed 4 bases from V and 5 bases from J, with 15 bases in between. CDR3 length equals 14 residues. The CDR3 coding sequence is TGTGCCAGCAGCACGGGGAACAGAGATTATGGCTACACCTTC. Its translation is CASSTGNRDYGYTF.

The V call is TRBV4-3, the J call TRBJ2-2; the match to TRBD2 covers 8 bases. This CDR3 has 17 residues. Germline V gene lookup returns CDR1 LGHNA and CDR2 YSLEER. V was pared by 0 bases and J by 5 bases, with 8 bases of the junction left unmatched. The CDR3 loop is CASSQELAGLETGELFF. Here the CDR3 DNA reads TGCGCCAGCAGCCAAGAGCTAGCGGGCCTTGAAACCGGGGAGCTGTTTTTT.

This sequence joins TRBV7-3 and TRBJ1-1, with 7 bases identical to TRBD1. The CDR3 length is 13 residues. CDR1 and CDR2 from the germline V gene are SGHTA and FQGTGA. Unmatched junction bases numbered 4, after V lost 6 bases and J lost 3 bases. CDR3 nucleotides: TGTGCCAGCAGACTCCAGGGGGACACTGAAGCTTTCTTT. Its protein product is CASRLQGDTEAFF.